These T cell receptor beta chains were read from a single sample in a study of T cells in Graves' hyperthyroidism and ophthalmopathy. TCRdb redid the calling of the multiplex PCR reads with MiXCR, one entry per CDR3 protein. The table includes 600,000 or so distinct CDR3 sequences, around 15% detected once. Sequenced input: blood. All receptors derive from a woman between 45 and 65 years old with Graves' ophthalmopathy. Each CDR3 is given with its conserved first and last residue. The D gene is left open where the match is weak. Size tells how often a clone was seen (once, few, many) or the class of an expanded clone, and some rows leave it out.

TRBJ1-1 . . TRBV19 TGTGCCAGTAGTATAGATCGAGGCGCCGAAGCTTCCTTT CASSIDRGAEASF
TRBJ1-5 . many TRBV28 TGTGCCAGCAGTTTGTTCGGGGAGAATCAGCCCCAGCATTTT CASSLFGENQPQHF
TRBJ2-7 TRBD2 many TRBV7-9 TGTGCCAGCAGCTCCTCAGCGGGAGTGTTGTACGAGCAGTACTTC CASSSSAGVLYEQYF
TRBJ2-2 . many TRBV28 TGTGCCAGCAGTTTTCTCGGGCCCGGGGAGCTGTTTTTT CASSFLGPGELFF
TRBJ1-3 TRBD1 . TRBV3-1 TGTGCCAGCAGCATTACAGGGGGCCTTAGCTCTGGAAACACCATATATTTT CASSITGGLSSGNTIYF
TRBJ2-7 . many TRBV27 TGTGCCAGCAGAGCGTCAACCGGCTACGAGCAGTACTTC CASRASTGYEQYF
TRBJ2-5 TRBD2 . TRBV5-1 TGCGCCAGCAGCCCGACTAGCGGGAGACCGGAGACCCAGTACTTC CASSPTSGRPETQYF
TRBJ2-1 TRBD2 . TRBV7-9 TGTGCCAGCAGCTCCCAGCGGCGGGAGTATAAGTACAATGAGCAGTTCTTC CASSSQRREYKYNEQFF
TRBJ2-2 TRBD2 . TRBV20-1 TGCAGTGCTAGAGCCATGGGAGGGCCCGTGGACGGGGAGCTGTTTTTT CSARAMGGPVDGELFF
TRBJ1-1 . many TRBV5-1 TGCGCCAGCAGCTTGGAGGGAATACGGGGCACTGAAGCTTTCTTT CASSLEGIRGTEAFF
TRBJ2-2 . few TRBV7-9 TGTGCCAGCAGCCCGACAGGGACTAACACCGGGGAGCTGTTTTTT CASSPTGTNTGELFF
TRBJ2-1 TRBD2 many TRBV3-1 TGTGCCAGCAGCCAACGAGCGGGAGCTAATGAGCAGTTCTTC CASSQRAGANEQFF
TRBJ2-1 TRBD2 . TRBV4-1 TGCGCCAGCAGCCCTCGACTAGCGGGAGCGGTGGGGTTCTACAATGAGCAGTTCTTC CASSPRLAGAVGFYNEQFF
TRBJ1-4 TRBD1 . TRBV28 TGTGCCAGCAGTCAAACCGGGACAGTGAATGAAAAACTGTTTTTT CASSQTGTVNEKLFF
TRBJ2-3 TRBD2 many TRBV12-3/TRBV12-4 TGTGCCAGCAGTCCCTTTAGCGGGAGGGTTAGCACAGATACGCAGTATTTT CASSPFSGRVSTDTQYF
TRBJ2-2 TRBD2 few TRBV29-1 TGCAGCGTTGAGGAGGCTAGCGGGAGTTATACCGGGGAGCTGTTTTTT CSVEEASGSYTGELFF
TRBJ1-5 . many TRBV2 TGTGCCAGCAGGCCTCCTTATAGCAATCAGCCCCAGCATTTT CASRPPYSNQPQHF
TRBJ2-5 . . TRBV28 TGTGCCAGCAGGCATACAGGGAGACGGCAAGAGACCCAGTACTTC CASRHTGRRQETQYF
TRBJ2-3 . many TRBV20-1 TGCAGTGCTAGATTGCTAGCGAAAGGCACAGATACGCAGTATTTT CSARLLAKGTDTQYF
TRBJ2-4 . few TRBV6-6 TGTGCCAGCAGTTACGTAGGGGAAATCCGAAACATTCAGTACTTC CASSYVGEIRNIQYF